A selection of T cell receptor beta chains follows, all from one sample in a study of blood T cell repertoires in COVID-19. Sequencing was performed with immunoSEQ multiplex PCR; in TCRdb, only in-frame clones are kept and a portion is missing. The table lists roughly 290,000 clones, approximately 85% of them singletons, with roughly 2% in the top ten. Sequencing used PBMCs or T cells enriched from blood (not recorded which). These receptors all come from a man aged 25-45 years who had recovered from COVID-19. Both conserved end residues are part of each CDR3. The D gene is left open where the match is weak. Clone size is given for some rows only: seen once, a few or many times, or a class if the clone is expanded.

>TRBJ1-2|TRBD1|once|TRBV9
CASSATGANYGYTF
TGTGCCAGCAGCGCAACAGGGGCTAACTATGGCTACACCTTC
>TRBJ2-7|TRBD1|.|TRBV19
CASSIPTGTGTYEQYF
TGTGCCAGTAGTATACCTACCGGGACAGGGACCTACGAGCAGTACTTC
>TRBJ2-2|.|few|TRBV2
CASDFRGDTGELFF
TGTGCCAGCGATTTCAGGGGAGACACCGGGGAGCTGTTTTTT
>TRBJ2-2|.|.|TRBV5-4
CASSLEEWRAVRNTGELFF
TGTGCCAGCAGCTTGGAAGAGTGGCGGGCGGTTCGCAACACCGGGGAGCTGTTTTTT
>TRBJ2-7|TRBD1|.|TRBV7-2
CASSLRGQGLTYEQYF
TGTGCCAGCAGCTTAAGGGGACAGGGACTAACTTACGAGCAGTACTTC
>TRBJ2-1|TRBD1|once|TRBV10-3
CAISEWTGGEDEQFF
TGTGCCATCAGTGAGTGGACAGGGGGCGAGGATGAGCAGTTCTTC
>TRBJ2-1|TRBD2|once|TRBV7-9
CASSPGLAGEDEQFF
TGTGCCAGCAGCCCAGGACTAGCGGGGGAGGACGAGCAGTTCTTC
>TRBJ2-3|TRBD1|few|TRBV29-1
CSAGQGTDTQYF
TGCAGCGCAGGACAGGGAACAGATACGCAGTATTTT
>TRBJ1-1|.|once|TRBV2
CASSLGQRNTEAFF
TGTGCCAGCAGCCTGGGGCAGCGGAACACTGAAGCTTTCTTT
>TRBJ2-7|.|once|TRBV5-1
CASSFSGYDEQYF
TGCGCCAGCAGCTTTTCAGGGTACGACGAGCAGTACTTC
>TRBJ1-6|TRBD1|.|TRBV5-1
CASSLEGTGVGSPLHF
TGCGCCAGCAGCTTGGAAGGGACAGGGGTCGGTTCACCCCTCCACTTT
>TRBJ2-3|TRBD2|once|TRBV10-3
CATMPVAGALTDTQYF
TGTGCCACCATGCCTGTAGCGGGGGCATTGACAGATACGCAGTATTTT
>TRBJ1-6|TRBD1|.|TRBV10-3
CAISEDRANSPLHF
TGTGCCATCAGTGAGGACAGGGCTAATTCACCCCTCCACTTT
>TRBJ1-6|.|.|TRBV6-5
CASNGGGSYNSPLHF
TGTGCCAGCAACGGCGGGGGCTCCTATAATTCACCCCTCCACTTT
>TRBJ1-1|.|.|TRBV6-5
CASSYGGNVNTEAFF
TGTGCCAGCAGTTATGGGGGCAACGTGAACACTGAAGCTTTCTTT
>TRBJ2-5|TRBD2|.|TRBV7-2
CASSIGLAGETQYF
TGTGCCAGCAGCATCGGACTAGCGGGAGAGACCCAGTACTTC
>TRBJ1-3|.|.|TRBV6-1
CASSEARSGNTIYF
TGTGCCAGCAGTGAAGCCCGCTCTGGAAACACCATATATTTT
>TRBJ1-2|TRBD1|.|TRBV12-3/TRBV12-4
CASSESDRGGYTF
TGTGCCAGCAGTGAAAGTGACAGGGGAGGCTACACCTTC
>TRBJ2-7|TRBD1|.|TRBV6-4
CATLLRDRALRGSYEQYF
TGTGCCACCCTTCTCCGGGACAGGGCTTTACGAGGCTCCTACGAGCAGTACTTC
>TRBJ2-1|TRBD2|.|TRBV10-3
CAINVAGGDFNEQFF
TGTGCCATCAATGTAGCGGGGGGAGACTTCAATGAGCAGTTCTTC
>TRBJ2-3|.|.|TRBV21-1
CASTGQGGCTDTQYF
TGTGCCAGTACTGGACAGGGAGGATGCACAGATACGCAGTATTTT
>TRBJ1-2|.|many|TRBV15
CATSRDHLQEGGYTF
TGTGCCACCAGCAGAGATCATCTTCAGGAAGGCGGCTACACCTTC
>TRBJ2-5|TRBD2|.|TRBV2
CASSERVGGGPRQETQYF
TGTGCCAGCAGTGAGAGGGTTGGCGGGGGGCCCAGACAAGAGACCCAGTACTTC
>TRBJ1-2|TRBD1|.|TRBV3-1/TRBV3-2
CASSPGDSGYTF
TGTGCCAGCAGCCCTGGGGACAGCGGGTACACCTTC
>TRBJ1-3|.|.|TRBV7-9
CASSPRVDGNTIYF
TGTGCCAGCAGCCCCCGGGTTGACGGAAACACCATATATTTT
>TRBJ2-3|TRBD2|.|TRBV12-3/TRBV12-4
CASSPTSGGRSYF
TGTGCCAGCAGTCCTACTAGCGGTGGAAGATCGTATTTT
>TRBJ2-7|TRBD1|.|TRBV7-9
CASSPGTGGSRGNEQYF
TGTGCCAGCAGCCCTGGGACAGGGGGATCTAGGGGAAACGAGCAGTACTTC
>TRBJ1-6|.|.|TRBV7-9
CASSLVGEKDSPLHF
TGTGCCAGCAGCTTAGTCGGGGAAAAAGATTCACCCCTCCACTTT
>TRBJ1-2|.|.|TRBV18
CASAVQGDYGYTF
TGTGCCAGCGCCGTACAGGGTGACTATGGCTACACCTTC
>TRBJ2-5|TRBD1|.|TRBV12-3/TRBV12-4
CASRPGQQETQYF
TGTGCCAGCAGACCGGGACAGCAAGAGACCCAGTACTTC
>TRBJ2-3|TRBD2|.|TRBV6-4
CASSDGVSTSGADTQYF
TGTGCCAGCAGTGACGGGGTGTCGACTAGCGGCGCAGATACGCAGTATTTT
>TRBJ1-5|.|.|TRBV24-1
CATSDHRVVGPQHF
TGTGCCACCAGTGACCACAGGGTCGTCGGGCCCCAGCATTTT
>TRBJ2-1|.|.|TRBV6-4
CASSDSERANEQFF
TGTGCCAGCAGTGACTCCGAGAGGGCCAATGAGCAGTTCTTC
>TRBJ2-1|.|.|TRBV9
CASSVERGQRRGNEQFF
TGTGCCAGCAGCGTAGAACGAGGACAACGCCGAGGCAATGAGCAGTTCTTC
>TRBJ1-1|.|once|TRBV19
CASSIDRDTEAFF
TGTGCCAGTAGTATAGACAGGGACACTGAAGCTTTCTTT
>TRBJ1-6|.|.|TRBV7-3
CASSLGQYSPLHF
TGTGCCAGCAGCTTAGGACAGTATTCACCCCTCCACTTT
>TRBJ1-1|.|.|TRBV11-2
CVEAVNTEAFF
TGTGTCGAGGCAGTGAACACTGAAGCTTTCTTT
>TRBJ2-7|.|.|TRBV29-1
CSVSGDKYYEQYF
TGCAGCGTTTCCGGGGACAAGTACTACGAGCAGTACTTC
>TRBJ1-1|.|.|TRBV28
CASSLMVQYTEAFF
TGTGCCAGCAGTTTAATGGTACAGTACACTGAAGCTTTCTTT
>TRBJ1-2|.|.|TRBV2
CASRQNTNYGYTF
TGTGCCAGCAGACAAAACACTAACTATGGCTACACCTTC
>TRBJ1-6|.|.|TRBV7-9
CASSLGAVGDSPLHF
TGTGCCAGCAGCTTAGGGGCAGTCGGCGATTCACCCCTCCACTTT
>TRBJ2-5|.|.|TRBV5-1
CASREVTARETQYF
TGCGCCAGCCGCGAGGTCACGGCTAGAGAGACCCAGTACTTC